This entry features one T cell receptor (beta chain) sequence. The data derive from a study of shared clonotypes between healthy human individuals. The CDR3 runs 17 residues. V was shortened by 4 bases and J by 6 bases, with 24 bases between the two germline ends. Germline CDR1 and CDR2: LGHNA and YNFKEQ. Researchers ran the assay at a deep level. Several immunoSEQ 96-well plates shared each subset's DNA, each plate a replicate. Under the authors' procedure: From ImmunoSEQ came sequences covering only the junction and carrying no quality scores, so filtering differed. The data were produced by immunoSEQ multiplex PCR, yet TCRdb's version contains in-frame clones alone and is incomplete. The DNA was the basis for D and trimming; V, J and clone size are from that table. The sample holds about 460,000 clones, roughly three quarters seen once. The donor cohort consisted entirely of Caucasian adults residing in Nashville, Tennessee.

The chain recombines TRBV4-2 with TRBJ2-5; possible D gene TRBD2, 5 bases. Sequenced material: PBMCs. This clonotype was obtained from a woman between 35 and 50 years old in good health. Some clones in this sample may be carry-over from other donors' samples. CDR3 DNA sequence: TGTGCCAGCAGCCCCTGGACCCGCGTGGGAGCTGGGAAGACCCAGTACTTC. This gives the protein CASSPWTRVGAGKTQYF.